The clone carrying this T cell receptor (beta chain) was found a few times. This record comes from a study of blood T cells in healthy people across ages. Study details: There was about one barcoded beta molecule captured by template switching per two T cells.

PCR was performed a second time for about 7 to 11 cycles using a sample-barcoded 5' primer and a J-beta primer mix. TCRdb fed the 5' RACE reads into MiXCR, producing one record per CDR3 protein. The sample shows more than 1,400,000 distinct CDR3 sequences, 35% to 45% of them seen only once. The sequenced sample was blood. The receptor was isolated from a woman younger than 30 in good health.

The chain's CDR3 is CASSTPGQFKPQHF. The CDR3 DNA reads TGTGCCAGCAGCACCCCTGGACAGTTTAAGCCCCAGCATTTT. V and J are TRBV7-2 and TRBJ1-5, with a possible D match to TRBD1 (6 bases). Between the trimmed V and J ends, which lost 5 bases and 8 bases, there was a span of 16 bases. Germline-derived CDR1 and CDR2 are SGHTA and FQGNSA. The length of the CDR3 is 14 residues.